The entry below gives a single T cell receptor beta chain sequence along with its context. Its antigen remains unknown. Sequential positive selection took CD4 T cells first, then CD8 T cells. Four subsets defined by CD45RA and CD27 were sorted after CD3, CD4, CD8 and live/dead staining. The data originate from a study of naive and memory T cell subsets. An equimolar mix of two oligonucleotides served as the beta constant-region primer for TRBC1 and TRBC2. Ligated cDNA was amplified by four rounds of PCR with nested alpha and beta constant-region primers and SP2. TCRdb itself ran the UMI-ligation and nested PCR reads through MiXCR, one entry per CDR3 protein. The sample includes more than 95,000 distinct CDR3 sequences, around 15% seen only once; the top ten take around 2.8%. Per the germline V gene, CDR1 is SEHNR and CDR2 is FQNEAQ (reference sequence). This CDR3 contains 16 residues. Trimming removed 4 bases from V and 0 bases from J, with 13 bases in between.

Study findings and constraints: Especially in CD8 cells, naive repertoires contained a few larger clonotypes, possibly CD45RA-re-expressing memory cells. Naive and memory subsets had different power law exponents for TCR abundance. Expression changes during T cell differentiation may affect RNA-based TCR counts.

Sample: naive CD8+ T cells from blood. This chain links TRBV7-9 with TRBJ2-4; the D call may be TRBD1 or TRBD2 (6 bases each). The receptor was derived from a human donor in good health. The chain's CDR3 is CASSYGGGLAKNIQYF. CDR3 coding DNA: TGTGCCAGCAGCTACGGGGGCGGTCTAGCCAAAAACATTCAGTACTTC.